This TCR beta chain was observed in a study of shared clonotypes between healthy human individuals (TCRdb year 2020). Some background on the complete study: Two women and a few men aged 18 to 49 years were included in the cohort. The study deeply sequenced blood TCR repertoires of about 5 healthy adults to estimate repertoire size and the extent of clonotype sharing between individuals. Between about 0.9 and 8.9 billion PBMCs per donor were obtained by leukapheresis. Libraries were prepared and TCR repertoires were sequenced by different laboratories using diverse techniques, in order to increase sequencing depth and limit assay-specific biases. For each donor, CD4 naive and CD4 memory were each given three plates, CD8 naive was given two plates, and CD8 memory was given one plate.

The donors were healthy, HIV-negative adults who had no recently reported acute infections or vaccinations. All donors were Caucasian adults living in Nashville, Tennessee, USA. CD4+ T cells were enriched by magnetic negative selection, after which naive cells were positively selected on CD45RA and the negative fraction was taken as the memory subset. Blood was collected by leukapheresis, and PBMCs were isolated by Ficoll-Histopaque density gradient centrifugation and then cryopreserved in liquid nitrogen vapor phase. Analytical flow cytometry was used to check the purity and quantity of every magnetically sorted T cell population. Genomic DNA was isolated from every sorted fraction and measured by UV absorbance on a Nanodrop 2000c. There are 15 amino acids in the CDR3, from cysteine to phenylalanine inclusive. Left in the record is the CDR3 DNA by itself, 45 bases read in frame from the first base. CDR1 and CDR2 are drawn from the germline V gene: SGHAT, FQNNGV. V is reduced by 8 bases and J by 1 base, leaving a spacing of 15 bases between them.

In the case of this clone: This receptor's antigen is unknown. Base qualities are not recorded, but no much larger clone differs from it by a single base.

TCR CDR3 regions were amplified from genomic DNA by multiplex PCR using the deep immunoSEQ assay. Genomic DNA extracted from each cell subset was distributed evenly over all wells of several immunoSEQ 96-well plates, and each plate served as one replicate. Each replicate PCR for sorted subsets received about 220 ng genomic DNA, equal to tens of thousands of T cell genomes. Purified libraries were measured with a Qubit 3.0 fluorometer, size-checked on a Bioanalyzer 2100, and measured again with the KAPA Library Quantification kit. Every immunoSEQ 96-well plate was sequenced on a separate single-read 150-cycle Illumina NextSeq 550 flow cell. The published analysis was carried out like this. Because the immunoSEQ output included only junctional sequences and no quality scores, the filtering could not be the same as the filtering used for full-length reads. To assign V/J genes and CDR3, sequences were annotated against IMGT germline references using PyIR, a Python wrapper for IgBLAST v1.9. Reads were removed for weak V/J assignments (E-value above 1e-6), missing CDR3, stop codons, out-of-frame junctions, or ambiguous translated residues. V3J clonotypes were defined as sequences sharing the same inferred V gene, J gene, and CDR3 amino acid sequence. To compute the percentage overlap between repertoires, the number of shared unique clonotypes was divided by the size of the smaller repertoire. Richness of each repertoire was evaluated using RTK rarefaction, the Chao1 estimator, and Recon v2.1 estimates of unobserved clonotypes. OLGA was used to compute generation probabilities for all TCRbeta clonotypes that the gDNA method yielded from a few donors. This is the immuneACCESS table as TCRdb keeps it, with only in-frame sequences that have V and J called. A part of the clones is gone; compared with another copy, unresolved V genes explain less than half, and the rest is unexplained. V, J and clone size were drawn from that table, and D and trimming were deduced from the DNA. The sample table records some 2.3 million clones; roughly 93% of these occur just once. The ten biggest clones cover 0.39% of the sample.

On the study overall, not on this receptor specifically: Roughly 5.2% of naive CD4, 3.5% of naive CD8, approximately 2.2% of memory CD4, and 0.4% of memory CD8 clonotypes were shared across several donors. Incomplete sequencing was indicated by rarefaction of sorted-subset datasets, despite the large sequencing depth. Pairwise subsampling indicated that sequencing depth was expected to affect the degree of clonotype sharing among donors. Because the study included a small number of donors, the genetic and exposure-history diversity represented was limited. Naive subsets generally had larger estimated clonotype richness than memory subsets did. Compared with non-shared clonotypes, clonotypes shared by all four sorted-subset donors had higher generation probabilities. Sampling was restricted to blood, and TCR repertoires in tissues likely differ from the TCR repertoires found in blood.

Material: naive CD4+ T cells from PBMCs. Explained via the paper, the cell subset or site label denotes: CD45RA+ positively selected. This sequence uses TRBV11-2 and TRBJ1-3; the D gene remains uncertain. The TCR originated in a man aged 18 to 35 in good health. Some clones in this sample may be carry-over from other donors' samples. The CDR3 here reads CASRSIGGSGNTIYF. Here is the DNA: TGTGCCAGCCGATCTATCGGTGGATCTGGAAACACCATATATTTT.